The present T cell receptor (beta chain) was sequenced within a study of beta chain features in type 1 diabetes. V shed 0 bases and J 3 bases; nucleotides not matched to a gene: 14. CDR3 size: 18 residues. Germline V gene data show CDR1 as LGHNA and CDR2 as YSLEER. Isolated RNA was reverse transcribed in full, so expressed TCRB transcripts were sequenced. Sequenced by immunoSEQ multiplex PCR; TCRdb stores in-frame clones only, minus some. In the table there are approximately 300,000 clones, approximately 11% of which are singletons. Sequencing was performed on naive CD4+ T cells from blood. The origin of this receptor is a young woman in good health. V gene TRBV4-3 combines with J gene TRBJ2-7; 7 nucleotides agree with TRBD2. CDR3 sequence reads: CASSQEGYRGLRGYEQYF. The DNA of the CDR3 is TGCGCCAGCAGCCAAGAGGGATATAGGGGACTACGGGGCTACGAGCAGTACTTC.